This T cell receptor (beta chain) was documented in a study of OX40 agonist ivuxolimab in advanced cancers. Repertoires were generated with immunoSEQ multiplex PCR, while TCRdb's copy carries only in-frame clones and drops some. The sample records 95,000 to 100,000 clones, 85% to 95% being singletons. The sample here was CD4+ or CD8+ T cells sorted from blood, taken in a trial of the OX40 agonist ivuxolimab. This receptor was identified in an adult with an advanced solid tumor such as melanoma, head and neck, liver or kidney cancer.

In DNA, the CDR3 is TGTGCCAGCAGAGCGCTCGGCCTAGCGGGGGGGCCTCGGTTCTCCGGGGAGCTGTTTTTT. It yields the protein CASRALGLAGGPRFSGELFF. This chain uses TRBV2 with TRBJ2-2; 12 bases are a match to TRBD2. The junction had 20 bases not matched to a gene; V was cut back by 6 bases and J by 6 bases. Germline-derived CDR1 and CDR2 are SNHLY and FYNNEI. CDR3 size: 20 residues. The whole variable domain, remainder taken from reference TRBV2 and TRBJ2-2, is EPEVTQTPSHQVTQMGQEVILRCVPISNHLYFYWYRQILGQKVEFLVSFYNNEISEKSEIFDDQFSVERPDGSNFTLKIRSTKLEDSAMYFCASRALGLAGGPRFSGELFFGEGSRLTVL.